These 16 T cell receptor beta chains were sequenced from one sample in a study of technical replicates of blood from a few donors. The data were produced by immunoSEQ multiplex PCR, yet TCRdb's version contains in-frame clones alone and is incomplete. The table includes approximately 81,000 clones, approximately 96% detected once. The specimen was T cells isolated from PBMCs. The receptors were gathered from a human donor in good health.

V usage is TRBV5-4 and J usage is TRBJ2-2; maybe TRBD1 (5 bases). The CDR3 has 17 amino acids. Germline CDR1 and CDR2: SGHNT and YYREEE (reference sequence). The V gene lost 2 bases and the J gene lost 3 bases, with 17 bases spanning the gap. The CDR3 protein is CASSFVRGELDTGELFF. As DNA, the CDR3 is TGTGCCAGCAGCTTTGTAAGGGGCGAACTCGACACCGGGGAGCTGTTTTTT. Full variable domain (missing parts from reference TRBV5-4 and TRBJ2-2): ETGVTQSPTHLIKTRGQQVTLRCSSQSGHNTVSWYQQALGQGPQFIFQYYREEENGRGNFPPRFSGLQFPNYSSELNVNALELDDSALYLCASSFVRGELDTGELFFGEGSRLTVL.

This chain connects TRBV29-1 to TRBJ1-4; D uncertain. V shed 6 bases and J shed 3 bases, with 11 bases lying between them. Germline assignment: CDR1 SQVTM and CDR2 ANQGSEA. The CDR3 covers 13 residues. In nucleotides, the CDR3 is TGCAGCGTCGGGTGGATGGCTAATGAAAAACTGTTTTTT. Translated, it gives CSVGWMANEKLFF.

The V and J genes are TRBV14 and TRBJ2-5; D remains unclear. Trimming took off 0 bases at V and 1 base at J, with 9 bases between the two ends. Germline values: CDR1 SGHDN, CDR2 FVKESK. CDR3 length equals 15 residues. CDR3 nucleotide sequence: TGTGCCAGCAGCCAAGATAGGCGGATCCAAGAGACCCAGTACTTC. Translation gives CASSQDRRIQETQYF.

This chain connects TRBV7-3 to TRBJ2-7, with a weak D call TRBD1 (5 bases). Germline V gene sequence: CDR1 SGHTA, CDR2 FQGTGA. The CDR3 spans 15 residues. V shed 2 bases and J shed 1 base, with 12 bases lying between them. CDR3 sequence: CASSLGRVISYEQYF. CDR3 DNA: TGTGCCAGCAGCTTAGGCAGGGTTATTTCCTACGAGCAGTACTTC. The full variable domain, in which reference TRBV7-3 and TRBJ2-7 provide the parts outside the CDR3, is GAGVSQTPSNKVTEKGKYVELRCDPISGHTALYWYRQSLGQGPEFLIYFQGTGAADDSGLPNDRFFAVRPEGSVSTLKIQRTERGDSAVYLCASSLGRVISYEQYFGPGTRLTVT.

This clone was seen once. The rearrangement joins TRBV10-3 to TRBJ2-5; no definite D call. Germline-derived CDR1 and CDR2 are ENHRY and SYGVKD. Trimming took 0 bases from V and 2 from J, leaving 7 bases between them. The CDR3 contains 14 residues. The DNA of the CDR3 is TGTGCCATCAGTGAGTCCAGGCAACAAGAGACCCAGTACTTC. This encodes CAISESRQQETQYF.

This chain joins TRBV7-9 and TRBJ1-2; 7 bases align to TRBD1. From germline, CDR1 is SEHNR and CDR2 FQNEAQ (reference sequence). Trimming removed 4 bases from V and 6 bases from J; junction bases left unmatched: 11. The CDR3 totals 15 residues. Here the CDR3 reads CASSSTRGGADGYTF. The CDR3 region has the DNA TGTGCCAGCAGCTCCACAAGAGGGGGCGCGGATGGCTACACCTTC.

This clone was seen once. The chain recombines TRBV7-8 with TRBJ2-2; 8 bases are shared with TRBD2. Looked up from germline, CDR1 is SGHVS and CDR2 is FQNEAQ. Losses at the gene ends were 1 base for V and 2 bases for J; bases not matched to a gene: 3. This CDR3 region has 16 residues. CDR3 DNA: TGTGCCAGCAGCTTAGTCAGCGGGAGAAACACCGGGGAGCTGTTTTTT. Translating gives CASSLVSGRNTGELFF.

The chain uses TRBV10-1 and TRBJ2-7; the match to TRBD2 covers 10 bases. CDR1 is WNHNN and CDR2 is SYGVQD in the germline V gene (reference sequence). This CDR3 comprises 14 residues. J gave up 5 bases and V 2 bases, and 3 bases lay outside the gene matches. The CDR3 region has the DNA TGCGCCAGCAGTGAGCTGCTAGCGGGAGACGAGCAGTACTTC. Translating gives CASSELLAGDEQYF.

The CDR3 nucleotides are TGTGCCATCAGTGACAGACAGACAGATACGCAGTATTTT. Translated: CAISDRQTDTQYF. V usage is TRBV10-3 and J usage is TRBJ2-3, with TRBD1 as a possible D gene (5 bases). The germline CDR1 and CDR2 sequences are ENHRY and SYGVKD. This CDR3 has 13 residues. The germline V and J ends were trimmed by 3 bases and 3 bases, with 7 bases remaining between them.

The rearrangement joins TRBV27 to TRBJ1-3; 8 bases map to TRBD1. J lost 4 bases, V lost 8 bases, and 4 bases had no gene match. This CDR3 spans 13 amino acids. The germline V gene encodes CDR1 MNHEY and CDR2 SMNVEV (reference sequence). The CDR3 protein is CASWQGAGNTIYF. DNA of the CDR3: TGTGCCAGCTGGCAGGGGGCCGGAAACACCATATATTTT.

CDR3 sequence (DNA): TGTGCCAGCAGGACGCTCACCGACAGGCCCATTTATGGCTACACCTTC. Its translation is CASRTLTDRPIYGYTF. V gene TRBV27 combines with J gene TRBJ1-2; possibly TRBD1 for D (6 bases). V was cut by 6 bases and J by 5 bases, with 22 bases left in between. CDR1 is MNHEY and CDR2 is SMNVEV in the germline V gene (reference sequence). This CDR3 is built from 16 residues.

The chain couples TRBV6-5 to TRBJ2-7; 7 bases align to TRBD1. The germline V gene encodes CDR1 MNHEY and CDR2 SVGAGI. Trimming removed 2 bases from V and 7 bases from J; junction bases left unmatched: 5. The CDR3 length is 13 residues. The CDR3 coding sequence is TGTGCCAGCAGTTACAGGGGGCTAGGGGAGCAGTACTTC. This codes for CASSYRGLGEQYF.

The chain is built from TRBV7-6 and TRBJ1-2; D remains ambiguous. The CDR3 spans 13 residues. V was pared by 5 bases and J by 1 base, with 8 bases between. Looked up from germline, CDR1 is SGHVS and CDR2 is FNYEAQ. The CDR3 sequence is CASSLRGNYGYTF. The CDR3 DNA reads TGTGCCAGCAGCCTACGGGGTAACTATGGCTACACCTTC. Drawing the rest from reference TRBV7-6 and TRBJ1-2, the complete variable domain is GAGVSQSPRYKVTKRGQDVALRCDPISGHVSLYWYRQALGQGPEFLTYFNYEAQQDKSGLPNDRFSAERPEGSISTLTIQRTEQRDSAMYRCASSLRGNYGYTFGSGTRLTVV.

The chain couples TRBV28 to TRBJ2-5, with D possibly matching TRBD1 (6 bases). The CDR3 has 14 residues. CDR1 and CDR2 (germline): MDHEN, SYDVKM. Trimming shortened V by 3 bases and J by 2 bases, and 10 bases separated the two germline ends. In DNA form, the CDR3 reads TGTGCCAGCAGTTTCCTCGGGACACAAGAGACCCAGTACTTC. As protein: CASSFLGTQETQYF.

This clone was detected once. V and J are TRBV7-3 and TRBJ1-1; D gene uncertain. Germline V gives CDR1 SGHTA, CDR2 FQGTGA. The CDR3 is made up of 15 amino acids. V lost 0 bases to trimming and J lost 0 bases, with 8 bases between them. CDR3 region: CASSLTRQLNTEAFF. In DNA, the CDR3 is TGTGCCAGCAGCTTAACGCGGCAACTGAACACTGAAGCTTTCTTT.

The chain recombines TRBV27 with TRBJ2-7, with 8 bases identical to TRBD1. The ends lost 5 bases at V and 6 bases at J; junction bases unmatched: 3. CDR3 length: 12 amino acids. The germline V gene has CDR1 MNHEY and CDR2 SMNVEV (reference sequence). The CDR3 loop reads CASSPDRGEQYF. In DNA form, the CDR3 reads TGTGCCAGCAGTCCAGACAGGGGCGAGCAGTACTTC.